The 22 T cell receptor beta chains presented below share a single source sample, sequenced in a study of blood T cell repertoires in COVID-19. The method was immunoSEQ multiplex PCR; TCRdb's version includes in-frame clones alone and lacks a portion of them. The profile shows roughly 70,000 clones, under 90% of them singletons. Specimen: peripheral blood. The origin of the receptors is a woman aged 55-69 years with acute or convalescent COVID-19.

J is TRBJ1-6 and V is TRBV19, with 8 bases matching TRBD1. J lost 10 bases, V lost 5 bases, and 10 bases had no gene match. Germline CDR1 LNHDA, CDR2 SQIVND (reference sequence). The CDR3 sequence is 15 residues long. In DNA, the CDR3 is TGTGCCAGTAGTTCTGAGGGACAGGCAAAATCACCCCTCCACTTT. Translating gives CASSSEGQAKSPLHF. The variable domain in full, completed from reference TRBV19 and TRBJ1-6, reads DGGITQSPKYLFRKEGQNVTLSCEQNLNHDAMYWYRQDPGQGLRLIYYSQIVNDFQKGDIAEGYSVSREKKESFPLTVTSAQKNPTAFYLCASSSEGQAKSPLHFGNGTRLTVT.

This clone has more than one count but fewer than ten. The chain uses TRBV7-9 and TRBJ2-7; 8 positions match TRBD1. The V segment lost 5 bases and the J segment 2 bases; nucleotides outside the gene matches: 8. The length of the CDR3 is 15 residues. Per the germline V gene, CDR1 is SEHNR and CDR2 is FQNEAQ (reference sequence). CDR3 sequence reads: CASSLTGTGTYEQYF. CDR3 nucleotides: TGTGCCAGCAGCCTAACCGGGACAGGAACCTACGAGCAGTACTTC.

The V call is TRBV10-2, the J call TRBJ2-3, with 8 bases that match TRBD2. The CDR3 has 17 residues. V was clipped by 5 bases and J by 0 bases; unmatched bases: 10. Per germline, CDR1 WSHSY and CDR2 SAAADI. The CDR3 DNA sequence: TGCGCCAGCAGTCCACTTACGGGGGGGGCGAGCACAGATACGCAGTATTTT. Translated: CASSPLTGGASTDTQYF.

The chain couples TRBV18 to TRBJ1-2; no clear D gene. Trimming left V 2 bases short and J 8 bases short, with 12 bases between. The CDR3 covers 13 residues. Germline V CDR1 and CDR2: KGHSH, LQKENI. CDR3 in amino acids: CASSPRQAEGYTF. The CDR3 nucleotides read TGTGCCAGCTCACCAAGACAAGCAGAGGGCTACACCTTC.

The chain recombines TRBV19 with TRBJ2-3, with 11 bases fitting TRBD2. Germline CDR1 is LNHDA and CDR2 is SQIVND (reference sequence). The CDR3 is 15 amino acids. V shed 3 bases, J shed 2 bases, and the junction held 1 base outside the gene matches. CDR3 in amino acids: CASSMTSGDTDTQYF. CDR3 sequence (DNA): TGTGCCAGTAGTATGACTAGCGGGGACACAGATACGCAGTATTTT.

The chain employs TRBV10-3 and TRBJ1-2; 10 bases match TRBD1. CDR1 is ENHRY and CDR2 is SYGVKD in the germline V gene. The length of the CDR3 is 14 residues. The junction had 5 bases not matched to a gene; V was cut back by 2 bases and J by 8 bases. CDR3 sequence (DNA): TGTGCCATCAGTGAGCCGGGACAGGGGCACGGCTACACCTTC. It specifies CAISEPGQGHGYTF.

This chain uses TRBV12-3 or TRBV12-4 with TRBJ2-7, with 8 bases fitting TRBD1. J was trimmed by 6 bases and V by 6 bases; bases with no gene match: 7. The CDR3 is 13 residues long. CDR3 sequence (DNA): TGTGCCAGCAGCAAGACAGGGGTTGGCGAGCAGTACTTC. Amino acids: CASSKTGVGEQYF.

V is TRBV29-1 and J is TRBJ2-1; 9 bases are a match to TRBD2. The CDR3 extends over 14 amino acids. Germline V gives CDR1 SQVTM, CDR2 ANQGSEA. After removal of 8 bases from V and 8 bases from J, the junction contained 13 bases not matched to a gene. As DNA, the CDR3 is TGCAGCCTTGGTGAGGGACTAGCAACCGATGAGCAGTTCTTC. The encoded protein is CSLGEGLATDEQFF.

The genes are TRBV3-1 (or the pseudogene TRBV3-2) and TRBJ1-2, with TRBD1 matching 11 bases. Trimming at V came to 0 bases and at J to 6 bases, leaving 9 bases not matched to a gene. This CDR3 is built from 17 residues. CDR1 LGHDT and CDR2 YNNKEL come from the germline V gene (reference sequence). Here the CDR3 reads CASSQDKGDRGSHGYTF. CDR3 sequence (DNA): TGTGCCAGCAGCCAAGATAAGGGGGACAGGGGGTCGCATGGCTACACCTTC.

This clone was observed a few times. The CDR3 loop reads CASSTSEGGNTDTQYF. The CDR3 nucleotides read TGTGCCAGCAGCACAAGCGAGGGGGGGAACACAGATACGCAGTATTTT. This rearrangement joins TRBV9 to TRBJ2-3, with D possibly matching TRBD2 (7 bases). CDR3 length: 16 residues. V was pared by 4 bases and J by 2 bases, with 17 bases between. The germline gives CDR1 SGDLS, CDR2 YYNGEE.

The chain employs TRBV9 and TRBJ2-7; 13 bases align to TRBD2. The CDR3 totals 17 residues. Germline V lookup: CDR1 SGDLS, CDR2 YYNGEE. After removal of 3 bases from V and 2 bases from J, the junction contained 8 bases not matched to a gene. This CDR3 is CASSAGLAGDETYEQYF. CDR3 in DNA: TGTGCCAGCAGCGCTGGACTAGCGGGAGATGAGACCTACGAGCAGTACTTC.

CDR3 DNA sequence: TGTGCCAGCAGCCAAGGGACAGGGTGGGAGACCCAGTACTTC. This gives the protein CASSQGTGWETQYF. The J gene is TRBJ2-5, the V gene TRBV7-8; 9 bases map to TRBD1. Germline values: CDR1 SGHVS, CDR2 FQNEAQ. The CDR3 has 14 residues. J gave up 5 bases and V 5 bases, and 6 bases lay outside the gene matches. Combining the CDR3 with reference TRBV7-8 and TRBJ2-5 gives the whole variable domain GAGVSQSPRYKVAKRGQDVALRCDPISGHVSLFWYQQALGQGPEFLTYFQNEAQLDKSGLPSDRFFAERPEGSVSTLKIQRTQQEDSAVYLCASSQGTGWETQYFGPGTRLLVL.

The chain joins TRBV20-1 to TRBJ2-3; a possible D gene is TRBD2 (6 bases). The CDR3 extends over 14 amino acids. Germline V gives CDR1 DFQATT, CDR2 SNEGSKA (reference sequence). The V gene lost 3 bases and the J gene lost 6 bases, with 16 bases spanning the gap. The CDR3 spells CSASARGMRDTQYF. The CDR3 DNA follows: TGCAGTGCTAGTGCTCGGGGGATGCGGGATACGCAGTATTTT.

V and J are TRBV18 and TRBJ1-5; D gene uncertain. Germline lookup yields CDR1 KGHSH and CDR2 LQKENI. CDR3 length: 15 amino acids. Trimming removed 6 bases at V and 0 bases at J, with 12 bases between. The CDR3 DNA sequence: TGTGCCAGCTCCCCTACCGGGAATAGCAATCAGCCCCAGCATTTT. Translated, it gives CASSPTGNSNQPQHF. The whole variable domain, remainder taken from reference TRBV18 and TRBJ1-5, is NAGVMQNPRHLVRRRGQEARLRCSPMKGHSHVYWYRQLPEEGLKFMVYLQKENIIDESGMPKERFSAEFPKEGPSILRIQQVVRGDSAAYFCASSPTGNSNQPQHFGDGTRLSIL.

This clone has at least ten counts. This chain joins TRBV9 and TRBJ2-5; the match to TRBD1 covers 9 bases. The CDR3 has 15 residues. The V and J ends lost 5 bases and 4 bases, in that order; junction bases with no gene match: 9. Germline values: CDR1 SGDLS, CDR2 YYNGEE. Here the CDR3 reads CASSAGQGRVETQYF. The CDR3 coding sequence is TGTGCCAGCAGTGCCGGACAGGGGAGGGTAGAGACCCAGTACTTC.

The gene calls are TRBV7-2 and TRBJ1-1; TRBD1 might be the D (6 bases). Deletions cut 5 bases from V and 3 bases from J, with 13 bases between. The germline gives CDR1 SGHTA, CDR2 FQGNSA. This CDR3 has 14 residues. In DNA form, the CDR3 reads TGTGCCAGCAGCCAAGTACAGGGCGACACTGAAGCTTTCTTT. It codes for CASSQVQGDTEAFF. Drawing the rest from reference TRBV7-2 and TRBJ1-1, the complete variable domain is GAGVSQSPSNKVTEKGKDVELRCDPISGHTALYWYRQSLGQGLEFLIYFQGNSAPDKSGLPSDRFSAERTGGSVSTLTIQRTQQEDSAVYLCASSQVQGDTEAFFGQGTRLTVV.

This sequence joins TRBV24-1 and TRBJ1-1; a possible D gene is TRBD1 (5 bases). The CDR3 extends over 14 amino acids. Per germline, CDR1 KGHDR and CDR2 SFDVKD. V lost 7 bases and J 2 bases, leaving 13 bases between the germline ends. This chain's CDR3 is CATRPGGVNTEAFF. The CDR3 bases are TGTGCCACCAGACCCGGGGGAGTAAACACTGAAGCTTTCTTT.

This chain joins TRBV7-6 and TRBJ2-3, with D unresolved. This CDR3 has 14 amino acids. The ends were cut back, 3 bases at V and 2 bases at J, with 9 bases in the middle. CDR1 is SGHVS, CDR2 FNYEAQ, per germline. CDR3 in DNA: TGTGCCAGCAGCTTTCGCCCAGACACAGATACGCAGTATTTT. This translates into CASSFRPDTDTQYF.

In its sample, this clone was seen once. The chain couples TRBV6-5 to TRBJ2-2, with a tentative D call TRBD2 (6 bases). This CDR3 has 15 residues. V shed 6 bases and J shed 2 bases, with 13 bases lying between them. Germline-derived CDR1 and CDR2 are MNHEY and SVGAGI. The CDR3 loop is CASRTGTLNTGELFF. The CDR3 nucleotides read TGTGCCAGCAGAACCGGGACTTTAAACACCGGGGAGCTGTTTTTT.

The chain links TRBV11-2 to TRBJ1-2; 9 bases are shared with TRBD1. The CDR3 runs 15 residues. Germline CDR1 and CDR2: SGHAT and FQNNGV. The ends lost 4 bases at V and 7 bases at J; junction bases unmatched: 10. DNA of the CDR3: TGTGCCAGCAGCTATACAGGGGGCGCGGGAAGTGGCTACACCTTC. It is translated as CASSYTGGAGSGYTF.

The rearrangement joins TRBV2 to TRBJ2-2, with D maybe TRBD2 (6 bases). The CDR3 extends over 14 amino acids. The germline CDR1 and CDR2 sequences are SNHLY and FYNNEI. V was clipped by 6 bases and J by 6 bases, with 14 bases between them. The CDR3 nucleotides are TGTGCCAGCAGGGGTTTACCGGGAGCCGGGGAGCTGTTTTTT. It encodes CASRGLPGAGELFF.

This chain links TRBV7-9 with TRBJ1-6; a possible D gene is TRBD1 (6 bases). Germline V lookup: CDR1 SEHNR, CDR2 FQNEAQ (reference sequence). This CDR3 comprises 17 residues. V was pared by 4 bases and J by 2 bases, with 15 bases between. The chain's CDR3 is CASSSALTGTYNSPLHF. Here the CDR3 DNA reads TGTGCCAGCAGCTCCGCGCTAACAGGGACCTATAATTCACCCCTCCACTTT.